Shown below are 24 T cell receptor beta chains from a single sample sequenced in a study of T cell responses to AZD1222 COVID-19 vaccine (dated by TCRdb to the early 2020s). The time point label, as the study defines it: about 28 days (+/-7) after the second vaccine dose. This specimen's treatment or condition label, interpreted: meningococcal conjugate vaccine given as trial control. Libraries were built with the immunoSEQ multiplex PCR assay. The table was pulled from immuneACCESS by TCRdb, which kept in-frame rearrangements only. Such tables lose some clones; where checked, under half of the loss comes from unresolved V genes, and the rest has no known cause. The sample profile shows some 150,000 clones; 75% to 85% of them were found once. The ten largest clonotypes hold roughly 8.7% of the sample. Source: peripheral blood, taken 28 days after the second dose of the MenACWY control vaccine. Receptors were obtained from an adult who received the MenACWY meningococcal vaccine as a control.

The chain joins TRBV30 to TRBJ1-2, with 7 bases that match TRBD1. Trimming cost V 4 bases and J 0 bases; bases outside gene matches: 8. The CDR3 extends over 15 amino acids. Germline lookup yields CDR1 GTSNPN and CDR2 SVGIG (reference sequence). The CDR3: CAWKGQRHANYGYTF. CDR3 DNA: TGTGCCTGGAAGGGACAGCGCCACGCTAACTATGGCTACACCTTC. Combining the CDR3 with reference TRBV30 and TRBJ1-2 gives the whole variable domain SQTIHQWPATLVQPVGSPLSLECTVEGTSNPNLYWYRQAAGRGLQLLFYSVGIGQISSEVPQNLSASRPQDRQFILSSKKLLLSDSGFYLCAWKGQRHANYGYTFGSGTRLTVV.

The chain employs TRBV5-1 and TRBJ2-7; D is tentatively TRBD1 or TRBD2 (5 bases each). V dropped 0 bases and J dropped 1 base, with 11 bases sitting between them. This CDR3 has 15 residues. CDR1 and CDR2 (germline): SGHRS, YFSETQ. In nucleotides, the CDR3 is TGCGCCAGCAGCTTGGCCCGGGGCGGGTCCTACGAGCAGTACTTC. It codes for CASSLARGGSYEQYF.

The chain recombines TRBV19 with TRBJ1-2; perhaps TRBD1 as D (5 bases). The CDR3 is 15 residues long. Germline loops: CDR1 LNHDA, CDR2 SQIVND (reference sequence). Trimming stripped 1 base from V and 4 bases from J, with 13 bases between. The CDR3 spells CASSIGGGPSYGYTF. CDR3 sequence (DNA): TGTGCCAGTAGTATAGGGGGCGGCCCCTCCTATGGCTACACCTTC. Full variable domain (remainder filled in from reference TRBV19 and TRBJ1-2): DGGITQSPKYLFRKEGQNVTLSCEQNLNHDAMYWYRQDPGQGLRLIYYSQIVNDFQKGDIAEGYSVSREKKESFPLTVTSAQKNPTAFYLCASSIGGGPSYGYTFGSGTRLTVV.

The chain employs TRBV20-1 and TRBJ1-1, with a weak D call TRBD1 (6 bases). Germline V gene data show CDR1 as DFQATT and CDR2 as SNEGSKA (reference sequence). V was shortened by 3 bases and J by 5 bases, with 16 bases between the two germline ends. This CDR3 has 14 amino acids. CDR3 nucleotides: TGCAGTGCTAGTGGATGGGGGCGGCGAACTGAAGCTTTCTTT. Encoded protein: CSASGWGRRTEAFF.

The chain couples TRBV6-1 to TRBJ2-7; unclear D gene. The CDR3 sequence is 12 residues long. Trimming shortened V by 1 base and J by 4 bases, and 5 bases separated the two germline ends. Germline lookup yields CDR1 MNHNS and CDR2 SASEGT. CDR3 nucleotides: TGTGCCAGCAGTGAAGTAGCTTACGAGCAGTACGTC. It yields the protein CASSEVAYEQYV.

This clone showed up just once. This sample also contains other DNA sequences that code for the same CDR3. The chain uses TRBV10-3 and TRBJ2-7; tentatively, D is TRBD1 (6 bases). Germline V gene sequence: CDR1 ENHRY, CDR2 SYGVKD. The germline V and J ends were trimmed by 4 bases and 6 bases, with 13 bases remaining between them. The CDR3 is 13 residues long. CDR3 region: CAISGLQGGEQYV. Written as DNA, the CDR3 is TGTGCCATCAGTGGGTTACAGGGCGGCGAGCAGTACGTC.

V usage is TRBV5-4 and J usage is TRBJ1-1; D remains ambiguous. The germline V and J ends were trimmed by 5 bases and 0 bases, with 11 bases remaining between them. CDR1 and CDR2 (germline): SGHNT, YYREEE (reference sequence). This CDR3 is built from 14 residues. CDR3 sequence reads: CASRPQNMNTEAFF. DNA for the CDR3: TGTGCCAGCAGACCCCAAAACATGAACACTGAAGCTTTCTTT. Combining the CDR3 with reference TRBV5-4 and TRBJ1-1 gives the whole variable domain ETGVTQSPTHLIKTRGQQVTLRCSSQSGHNTVSWYQQALGQGPQFIFQYYREEENGRGNFPPRFSGLQFPNYSSELNVNALELDDSALYLCASRPQNMNTEAFFGQGTRLTVV.

The V and J genes are TRBV27 and TRBJ1-5; the D is unclear. V lost 3 bases to trimming and J lost 4 bases, with 10 bases between them. The CDR3 is 14 amino acids. CDR1 and CDR2 (germline): MNHEY, SMNVEV (reference sequence). The CDR3 bases are TGTGCCAGCAGTTTGTTGGGAGGAAATCAGCCCCAGCATTTT. Protein product: CASSLLGGNQPQHF.

The chain links TRBV19 to TRBJ1-2, with D possibly being TRBD1 (5 bases). The length of the CDR3 is 14 residues. V was cut by 2 bases and J by 1 base, with 8 bases left in between. Germline V gene data show CDR1 as LNHDA and CDR2 as SQIVND (reference sequence). CDR3 protein: CASSIQGFNYGYTF. In DNA, the CDR3 is TGTGCCAGTAGTATACAGGGATTTAACTATGGCTACACCTTC.

The chain's CDR3 is CASKKGPVDGYTF. CDR3 nucleotides: TGTGCCAGCAAGAAGGGTCCCGTGGATGGCTACACCTTC. J is TRBJ1-2 and V is TRBV6-6, with D unresolved. The germline CDR1 and CDR2 sequences are MNHNY and SVGAGI (reference sequence). Trimming took 7 bases from V and 6 from J, leaving 15 bases between them. The CDR3 is made up of 13 amino acids.

V gene TRBV4-2 combines with J gene TRBJ2-1; 10 bases map to TRBD2. This CDR3 region has 16 residues. From germline, CDR1 is LGHNA and CDR2 YNFKEQ. V was pared by 0 bases and J by 4 bases, with 3 bases of the junction left unmatched. The CDR3 coding sequence is TGTGCCAGCAGCCAAGATGAGCGGGGGGGTTACAATGAGCAGTTCTTC. This encodes CASSQDERGGYNEQFF.

The CDR3 coding sequence is TGCGCCAGCAGCTTGGAAGGCCTATTCAGAGAAGCTTTCTTT. As protein: CASSLEGLFREAFF. This rearrangement joins TRBV5-1 to TRBJ1-1, with D hard to call. This CDR3 has 14 residues. The V gene's germline CDR1 is SGHRS and CDR2 YFSETQ. V shed 0 bases and J shed 8 bases, with 14 bases lying between them. Combining the CDR3 with reference TRBV5-1 and TRBJ1-1 gives the whole variable domain KAGVTQTPRYLIKTRGQQVTLSCSPISGHRSVSWYQQTPGQGLQFLFEYFSETQRNKGNFPGRFSGRQFSNSRSEMNVSTLELGDSALYLCASSLEGLFREAFFGQGTRLTVV.

The chain has TRBV7-7 and TRBJ2-3; tentatively, D is TRBD2 (5 bases). Trimming shortened V by 1 base and J by 0 bases, and 8 bases separated the two germline ends. The CDR3 is 15 amino acids. The V gene's germline CDR1 is SSHAT and CDR2 FNYEAQ (reference sequence). For the CDR3, the DNA is TGTGCCAGCAGCTTAGGGCGGGTTAGCACAGATACGCAGTATTTT. Translated: CASSLGRVSTDTQYF.

V and J are TRBV5-1 and TRBJ1-1; TRBD1 matches 7 bases. Trimming took 1 base from V and 6 from J; bases not matched to a gene: 6. The germline gives CDR1 SGHRS, CDR2 YFSETQ. The CDR3 is made up of 14 amino acids. DNA for the CDR3: TGCGCCAGCAGCTTGTTTGGACAGGACGCTGAAGCTTTCTTT. Its protein product is CASSLFGQDAEAFF.

This clone was seen once. The V gene is TRBV5-1, the J gene TRBJ1-2, with TRBD1 matching 10 bases. Per germline, CDR1 SGHRS and CDR2 YFSETQ. Trimming cost V 4 bases and J 6 bases; bases outside gene matches: 9. This CDR3 region has 15 residues. The CDR3 DNA is TGCGCCAGCAGCACCCGACAGGGGGCAGGGGATGGCTACACCTTC. Translated: CASSTRQGAGDGYTF.

The chain carries TRBV15 and TRBJ2-1; D possibly corresponds to TRBD2 (6 bases). Trimming cost V 5 bases and J 9 bases, with 20 bases left between them. The germline gives CDR1 LNHNV, CDR2 YYDKDF (reference sequence). The CDR3 is 15 residues long. The CDR3 region is CATSRERISLGEQFF. The CDR3 nucleotides are TGTGCCACCAGCCGGGAGCGGATCTCATTGGGTGAGCAGTTCTTC. Supplemented by reference TRBV15 and TRBJ2-1, the full variable domain reads DAMVIQNPRYQVTQFGKPVTLSCSQTLNHNVMYWYQQKSSQAPKLLFHYYDKDFNNEADTPDNFQSRRPNTSFCFLDIRSPGLGDTAMYLCATSRERISLGEQFFGPGTRLTVL.

This chain connects TRBV13 to TRBJ2-7, with a tentative D call TRBD2 (6 bases). Trimming left V 4 bases short and J 3 bases short, with 10 bases between. Germline assignment: CDR1 PRHDT and CDR2 FYEKMQ (reference sequence). The CDR3 has 13 residues. The CDR3 sequence: CASSSPTSYEQYV. The CDR3 DNA reads as TGTGCCAGCAGCTCACCGACTAGCTACGAGCAGTACGTC.

This sequence joins TRBV28 and TRBJ1-5; a weak D match, TRBD1 (5 bases). The CDR3 runs to 14 residues. The V end lost 6 bases, the J end lost 4 bases, and 13 bases lay between the germline ends. Germline V gene sequence: CDR1 MDHEN, CDR2 SYDVKM. CDR3 amino acids: CASSPTGMNQPQHF. Here the CDR3 DNA reads TGTGCCAGCAGCCCCACAGGAATGAATCAGCCCCAGCATTTT.

This clone is a singleton in its sample. The chain joins TRBV7-9 to TRBJ2-5, with TRBD2 matching over 8 bases. V was pared by 5 bases and J by 5 bases, with 13 bases of the junction left unmatched. The CDR3 runs 16 residues. The germline gives CDR1 SEHNR, CDR2 FQNEAQ (reference sequence). The CDR3 nucleotides are TGTGCCAGCAGCCCCAGCGGGGGTCGAGCTTGGGAGACCCAGTACTTC. It specifies CASSPSGGRAWETQYF.

The chain couples TRBV7-9 to TRBJ2-1, with D possibly matching TRBD1 (7 bases). V lost 5 bases and J lost 2, with 10 bases in between. The CDR3 spans 14 residues. The germline V gene has CDR1 SEHNR and CDR2 FQNEAQ (reference sequence). CDR3: CASSGRGAYNEQFF. The CDR3 DNA sequence: TGTGCCAGCAGCGGCAGGGGGGCCTACAATGAGCAGTTCTTC.

The CDR3 sequence is CASSYLGARQDTEAFF. In nucleotides, the CDR3 is TGTGCCAGCAGTTATTTAGGAGCAAGGCAGGACACTGAAGCTTTCTTT. This sequence joins TRBV6-5 and TRBJ1-1; no reliable D call. V was pared by 3 bases and J by 3 bases, with 17 bases between. Germline V gene data show CDR1 as MNHEY and CDR2 as SVGAGI. The length of the CDR3 is 16 residues.

This clone came up once. The J gene is TRBJ2-5, the V gene TRBV9; D is possibly TRBD2 (5 bases). CDR1 and CDR2 (germline): SGDLS, YYNGEE. The CDR3 covers 15 residues. Trimming left V 4 bases short and J 0 bases short, with 13 bases between. Here the CDR3 DNA reads TGTGCCAGCAGCCCCAGCCGCGGGTACCAAGAGACCCAGTACTTC. It encodes CASSPSRGYQETQYF.

The J gene is TRBJ1-6, the V gene TRBV5-1; no firm D call. This CDR3 spans 13 amino acids. The germline V gene has CDR1 SGHRS and CDR2 YFSETQ. V lost 2 bases and J lost 9, with 9 bases in between. The CDR3 DNA sequence: TGCGCCAGCAGCTTTCAGGCCGGTTCACCCCTCCACTTT. Protein sequence: CASSFQAGSPLHF. The complete variable domain, with remaining parts taken from reference TRBV5-1 and TRBJ1-6, reads KAGVTQTPRYLIKTRGQQVTLSCSPISGHRSVSWYQQTPGQGLQFLFEYFSETQRNKGNFPGRFSGRQFSNSRSEMNVSTLELGDSALYLCASSFQAGSPLHFGNGTRLTVT.

The chain carries TRBV7-8 and TRBJ2-5; D remains ambiguous. The germline gives CDR1 SGHVS, CDR2 FQNEAQ. Between the trimmed V and J ends, which lost 5 bases and 5 bases, there was a span of 15 bases. The CDR3 has 14 residues. CDR3 sequence: CASSRLVVRETQYF. The CDR3 DNA reads TGTGCCAGCAGCCGGTTAGTCGTCCGGGAGACCCAGTACTTC.